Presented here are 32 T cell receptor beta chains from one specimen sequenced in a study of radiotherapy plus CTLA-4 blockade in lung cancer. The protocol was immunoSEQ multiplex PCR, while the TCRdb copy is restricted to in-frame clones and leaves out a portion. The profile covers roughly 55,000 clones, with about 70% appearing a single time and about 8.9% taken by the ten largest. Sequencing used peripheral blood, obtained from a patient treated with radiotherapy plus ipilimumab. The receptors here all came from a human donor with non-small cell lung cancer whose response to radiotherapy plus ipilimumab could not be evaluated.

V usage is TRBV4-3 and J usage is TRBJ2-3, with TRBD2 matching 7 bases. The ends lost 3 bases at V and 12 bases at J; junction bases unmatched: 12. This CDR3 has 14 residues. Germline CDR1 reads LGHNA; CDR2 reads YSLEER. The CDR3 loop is CASSQGPDGGKQYF. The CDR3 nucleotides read TGCGCCAGCAGCCAGGGTCCGGACGGGGGGAAACAGTATTTT.

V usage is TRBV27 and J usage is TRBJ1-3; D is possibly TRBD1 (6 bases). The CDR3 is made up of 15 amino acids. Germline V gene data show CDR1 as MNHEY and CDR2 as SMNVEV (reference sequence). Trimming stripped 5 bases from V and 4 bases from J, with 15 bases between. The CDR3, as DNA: TGTGCCAGCAGTCAAAATCTACAGGGAGGAAACACCATATATTTT. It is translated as CASSQNLQGGNTIYF.

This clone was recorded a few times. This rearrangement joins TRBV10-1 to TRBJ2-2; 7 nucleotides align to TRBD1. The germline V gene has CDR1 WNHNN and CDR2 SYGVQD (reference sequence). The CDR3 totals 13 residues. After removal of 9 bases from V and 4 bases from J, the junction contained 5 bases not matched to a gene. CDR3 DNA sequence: TGCGCCAGACGGACAGGCGGCACCGGGGAGCTGTTTTTT. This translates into CARRTGGTGELFF.

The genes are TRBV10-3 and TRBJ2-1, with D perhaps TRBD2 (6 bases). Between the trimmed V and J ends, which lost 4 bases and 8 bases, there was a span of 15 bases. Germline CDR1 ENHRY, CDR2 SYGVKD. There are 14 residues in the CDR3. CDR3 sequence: CAISARDFGDEQFF. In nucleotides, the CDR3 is TGTGCCATCAGTGCGAGGGACTTTGGGGATGAGCAGTTCTTC.

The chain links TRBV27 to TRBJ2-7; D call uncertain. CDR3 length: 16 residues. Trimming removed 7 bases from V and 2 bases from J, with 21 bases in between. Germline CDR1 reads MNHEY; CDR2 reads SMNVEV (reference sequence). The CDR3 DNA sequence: TGTGCCAGCACTTCCTCCGTGAAGACTGGAACCTACGAGCAGTACTTC. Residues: CASTSSVKTGTYEQYF.

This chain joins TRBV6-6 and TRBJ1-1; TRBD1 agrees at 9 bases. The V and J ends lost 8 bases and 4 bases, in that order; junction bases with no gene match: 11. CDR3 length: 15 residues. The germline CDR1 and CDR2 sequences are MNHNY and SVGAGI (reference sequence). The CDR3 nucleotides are TGTGCCAGCTCCGGGACAGGGACGACGGTCACTGAAGCTTTCTTT. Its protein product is CASSGTGTTVTEAFF.

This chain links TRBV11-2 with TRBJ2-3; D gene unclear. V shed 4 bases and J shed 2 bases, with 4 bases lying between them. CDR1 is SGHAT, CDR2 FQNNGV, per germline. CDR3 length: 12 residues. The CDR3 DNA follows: TGTGCCAGCAGCTACTTCACAGATACGCAGTATTTT. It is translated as CASSYFTDTQYF.

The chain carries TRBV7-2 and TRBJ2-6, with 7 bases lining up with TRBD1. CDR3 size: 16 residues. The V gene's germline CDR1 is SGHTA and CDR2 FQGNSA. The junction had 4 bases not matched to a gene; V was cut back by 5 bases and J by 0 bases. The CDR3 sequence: CASSRDRSSGANVLTF. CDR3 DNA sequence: TGTGCCAGCAGCAGGGACAGAAGCTCTGGGGCCAACGTCCTGACTTTC.

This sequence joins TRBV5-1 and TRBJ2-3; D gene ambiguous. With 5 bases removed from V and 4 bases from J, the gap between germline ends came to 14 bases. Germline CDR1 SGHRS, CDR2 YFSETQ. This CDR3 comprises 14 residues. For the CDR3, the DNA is TGCGCCAGCAGTATTGCTAGTCGCTCAGATACGCAGTATTTT. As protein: CASSIASRSDTQYF. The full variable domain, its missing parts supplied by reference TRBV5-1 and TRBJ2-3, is KAGVTQTPRYLIKTRGQQVTLSCSPISGHRSVSWYQQTPGQGLQFLFEYFSETQRNKGNFPGRFSGRQFSNSRSEMNVSTLELGDSALYLCASSIASRSDTQYFGPGTRLTVL.

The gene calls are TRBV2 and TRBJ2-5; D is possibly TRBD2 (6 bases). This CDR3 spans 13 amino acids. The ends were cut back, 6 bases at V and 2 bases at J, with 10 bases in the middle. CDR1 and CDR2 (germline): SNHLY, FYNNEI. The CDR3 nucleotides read TGTGCCAGCAGACTGGGGAGGCAAGAGACCCAGTACTTC. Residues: CASRLGRQETQYF.

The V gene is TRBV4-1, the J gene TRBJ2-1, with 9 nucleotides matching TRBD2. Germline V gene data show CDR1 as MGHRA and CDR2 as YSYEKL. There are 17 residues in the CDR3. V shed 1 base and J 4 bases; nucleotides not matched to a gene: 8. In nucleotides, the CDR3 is TGCGCCAGCAGCCAAGGCCCGGGACTAGCCTTTTACAATGAGCAGTTCTTC. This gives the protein CASSQGPGLAFYNEQFF.

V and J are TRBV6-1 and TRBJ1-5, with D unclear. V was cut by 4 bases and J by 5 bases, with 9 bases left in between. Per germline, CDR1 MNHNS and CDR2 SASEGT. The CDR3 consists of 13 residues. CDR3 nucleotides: TGTGCCAGCAGTGCGGAGGATGATCAGCCCCAGCATTTT. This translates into CASSAEDDQPQHF.

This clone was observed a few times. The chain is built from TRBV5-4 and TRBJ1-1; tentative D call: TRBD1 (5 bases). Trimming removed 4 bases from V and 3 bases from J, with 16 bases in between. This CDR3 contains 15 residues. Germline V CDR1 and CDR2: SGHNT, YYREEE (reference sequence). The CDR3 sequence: CASSPWAGMDTEAFF. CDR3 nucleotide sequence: TGTGCCAGCAGCCCGTGGGCAGGGATGGACACTGAAGCTTTCTTT.

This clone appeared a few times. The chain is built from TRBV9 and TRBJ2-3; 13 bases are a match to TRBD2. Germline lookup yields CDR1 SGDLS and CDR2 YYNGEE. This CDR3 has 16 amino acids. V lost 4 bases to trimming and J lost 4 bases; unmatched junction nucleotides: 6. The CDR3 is CASSLTSGRVPDTQYF. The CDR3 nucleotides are TGTGCCAGCAGCCTAACTAGCGGGAGGGTTCCAGATACGCAGTATTTT.

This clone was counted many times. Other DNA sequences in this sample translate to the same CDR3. The DNA for the CDR3 is TGTGCCAGCAGGACAGCCTCCTACGAGCAGTACTTC. This translates into CASRTASYEQYF. The chain uses TRBV6-6 and TRBJ2-7; the D gene is possibly TRBD1 (5 bases). V lost 6 bases, J lost 0 bases, and 6 bases lay in between. Germline lookup yields CDR1 MNHNY and CDR2 SVGAGI (reference sequence). The CDR3 is 12 residues long.

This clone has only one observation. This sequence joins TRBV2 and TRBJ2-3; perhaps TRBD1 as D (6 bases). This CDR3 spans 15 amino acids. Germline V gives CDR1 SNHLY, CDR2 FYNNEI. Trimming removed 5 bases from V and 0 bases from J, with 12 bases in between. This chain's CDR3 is CASSNGQLSTDTQYF. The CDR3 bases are TGTGCCAGCAGTAACGGACAGCTAAGCACAGATACGCAGTATTTT.

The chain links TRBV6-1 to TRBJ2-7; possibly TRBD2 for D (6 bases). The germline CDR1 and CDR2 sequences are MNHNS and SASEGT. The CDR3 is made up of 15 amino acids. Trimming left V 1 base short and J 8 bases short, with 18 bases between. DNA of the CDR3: TGTGCCAGCAGTGAAGTAACGGGTAACGCGGGAAAGCAGTACTTC. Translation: CASSEVTGNAGKQYF.

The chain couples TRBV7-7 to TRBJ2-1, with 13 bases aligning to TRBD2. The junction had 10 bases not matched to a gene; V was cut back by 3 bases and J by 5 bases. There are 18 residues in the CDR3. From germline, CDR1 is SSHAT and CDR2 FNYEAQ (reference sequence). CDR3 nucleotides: TGTGCCAGCAGCTTGACCTTACTAGCGGGAGGGCCCCACAATGAGCAGTTCTTC. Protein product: CASSLTLLAGGPHNEQFF.

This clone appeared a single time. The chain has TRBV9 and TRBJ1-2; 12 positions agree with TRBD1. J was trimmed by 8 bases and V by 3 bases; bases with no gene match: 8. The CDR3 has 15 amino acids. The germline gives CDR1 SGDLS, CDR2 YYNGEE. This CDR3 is CASSGDRGRPGGYTF. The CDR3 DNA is TGTGCCAGCAGCGGGGACAGGGGGCGCCCCGGGGGCTACACCTTC. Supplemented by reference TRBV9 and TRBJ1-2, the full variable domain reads DSGVTQTPKHLITATGQRVTLRCSPRSGDLSVYWYQQSLDQGLQFLIQYYNGEERAKGNILERFSAQQFPDLHSELNLSSLELGDSALYFCASSGDRGRPGGYTFGSGTRLTVV.

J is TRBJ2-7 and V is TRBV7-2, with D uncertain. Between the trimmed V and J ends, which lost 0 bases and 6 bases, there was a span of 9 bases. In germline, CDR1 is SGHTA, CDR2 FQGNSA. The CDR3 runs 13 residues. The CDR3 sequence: CASSLALSPEQYF. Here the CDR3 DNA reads TGTGCCAGCAGCTTAGCGCTTAGTCCCGAGCAGTACTTC. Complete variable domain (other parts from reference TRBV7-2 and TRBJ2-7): GAGVSQSPSNKVTEKGKDVELRCDPISGHTALYWYRQSLGQGLEFLIYFQGNSAPDKSGLPSDRFSAERTGGSVSTLTIQRTQQEDSAVYLCASSLALSPEQYFGPGTRLTVT.

As DNA, the CDR3 is TGCGCCAGCAGCGACGGACAGGGCGGGTCCGGGGAGCTGTTTTTT. Translated: CASSDGQGGSGELFF. This sequence joins TRBV5-1 and TRBJ2-2, with 8 bases aligning to TRBD1. The length of the CDR3 is 15 residues. Germline V gene lookup returns CDR1 SGHRS and CDR2 YFSETQ. V lost 4 bases and J lost 6; bases outside the gene matches: 8.

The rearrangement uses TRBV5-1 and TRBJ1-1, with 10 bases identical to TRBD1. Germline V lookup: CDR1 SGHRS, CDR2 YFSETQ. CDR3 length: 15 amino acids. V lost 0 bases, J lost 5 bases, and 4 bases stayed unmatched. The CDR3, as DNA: TGCGCCAGCAGCTTGGACGGGACAGGGGAAACTGAAGCTTTCTTT. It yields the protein CASSLDGTGETEAFF.

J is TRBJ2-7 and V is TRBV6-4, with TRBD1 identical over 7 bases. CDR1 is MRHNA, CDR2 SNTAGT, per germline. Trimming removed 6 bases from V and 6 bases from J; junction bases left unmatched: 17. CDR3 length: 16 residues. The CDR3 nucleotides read TGTGCCAGCAGCGGCCGGCGACAGGGTTGGGTAGTCGAGCAGTACTTC. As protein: CASSGRRQGWVVEQYF.

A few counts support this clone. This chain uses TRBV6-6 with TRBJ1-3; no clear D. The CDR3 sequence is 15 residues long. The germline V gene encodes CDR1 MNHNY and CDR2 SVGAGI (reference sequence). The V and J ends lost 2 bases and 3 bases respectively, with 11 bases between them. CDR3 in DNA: TGTGCCAGCAGTTACAGGAGTATGGTTGGAAACACCATATATTTT. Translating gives CASSYRSMVGNTIYF.

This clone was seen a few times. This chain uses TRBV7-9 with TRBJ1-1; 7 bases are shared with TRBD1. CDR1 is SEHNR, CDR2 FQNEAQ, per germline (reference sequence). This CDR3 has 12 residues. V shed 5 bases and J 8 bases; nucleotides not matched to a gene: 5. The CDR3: CASSAGTAEAFF. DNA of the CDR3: TGTGCCAGCAGCGCCGGGACAGCAGAAGCTTTCTTT.

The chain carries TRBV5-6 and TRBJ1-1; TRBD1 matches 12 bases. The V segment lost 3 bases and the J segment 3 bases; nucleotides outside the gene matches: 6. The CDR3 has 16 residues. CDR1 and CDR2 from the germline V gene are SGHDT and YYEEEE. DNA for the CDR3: TGTGCCAGCAGCTGGGGGACAGGGGGCGCCGACACTGAAGCTTTCTTT. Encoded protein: CASSWGTGGADTEAFF.

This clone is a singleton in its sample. CDR3 in DNA: TGTGCCAGCAGCGGACAGGGGAGGACTGAAGCTTTCTTT. Protein sequence: CASSGQGRTEAFF. This rearrangement joins TRBV9 to TRBJ1-1, with 8 positions matching TRBD1. The V gene end was trimmed by 3 bases and the J gene end by 5 bases; junction bases not matched to a gene: 3. Germline lookup yields CDR1 SGDLS and CDR2 YYNGEE. This CDR3 is 13 amino acids long. Based on the CDR3 plus reference TRBV9 and TRBJ1-1, the full variable domain is DSGVTQTPKHLITATGQRVTLRCSPRSGDLSVYWYQQSLDQGLQFLIQYYNGEERAKGNILERFSAQQFPDLHSELNLSSLELGDSALYFCASSGQGRTEAFFGQGTRLTVV.

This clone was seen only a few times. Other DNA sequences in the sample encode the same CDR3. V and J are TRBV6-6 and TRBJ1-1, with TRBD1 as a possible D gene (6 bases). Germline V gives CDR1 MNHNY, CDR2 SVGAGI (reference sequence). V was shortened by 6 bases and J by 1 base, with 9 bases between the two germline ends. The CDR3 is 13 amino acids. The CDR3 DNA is TGTGCCAGCAGCAGACAGGAGAACACTGAAGCTTTCTTT. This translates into CASSRQENTEAFF.

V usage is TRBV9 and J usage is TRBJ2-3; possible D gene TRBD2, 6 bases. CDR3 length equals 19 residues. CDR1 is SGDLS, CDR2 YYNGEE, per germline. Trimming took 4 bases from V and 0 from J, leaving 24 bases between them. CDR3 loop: CASSLRVRHRDSSTDTQYF. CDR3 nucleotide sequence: TGTGCCAGCAGCCTCCGAGTCCGACACCGGGACTCCAGCACAGATACGCAGTATTTT.

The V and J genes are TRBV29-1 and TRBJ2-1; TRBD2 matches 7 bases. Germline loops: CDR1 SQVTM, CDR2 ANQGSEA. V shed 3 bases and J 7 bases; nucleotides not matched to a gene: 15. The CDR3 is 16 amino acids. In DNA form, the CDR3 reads TGCAGCGTTGATCCATCAGCGAGCGGGGATCCGAATGAGCAGTTCTTC. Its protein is CSVDPSASGDPNEQFF.

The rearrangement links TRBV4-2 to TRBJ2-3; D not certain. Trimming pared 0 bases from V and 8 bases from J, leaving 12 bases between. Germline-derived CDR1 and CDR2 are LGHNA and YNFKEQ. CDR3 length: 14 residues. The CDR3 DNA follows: TGTGCCAGCAGCCAAGATCGATCTAGTGGTACGCAGTATTTT. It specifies CASSQDRSSGTQYF.

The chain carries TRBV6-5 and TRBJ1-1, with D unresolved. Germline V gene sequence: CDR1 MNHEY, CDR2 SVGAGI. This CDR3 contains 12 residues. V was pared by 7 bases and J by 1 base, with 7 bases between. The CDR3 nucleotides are TGTGCCAGCATTGCAGGGAACACTGAAGCTTTCTTT. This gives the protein CASIAGNTEAFF.